This T cell receptor (beta chain) was recorded in a study of T-cell memory formation after mild COVID-19. Study overall: Among the donors, TCR clusters were largely specific to each donor.

TCRalpha and TCRbeta libraries used 5'RACE with constant-segment primers and UMIs. TCRdb reprocessed the 5' RACE reads via MiXCR and lists one record per CDR3 protein. Of about 12,000 distinct CDR3 sequences listed, about 15% are singletons. Trimming pared 8 bases from V and 5 bases from J, leaving 16 bases between. CDR1 MNHEY and CDR2 SMNVEV come from the germline V gene (reference sequence). The length of the CDR3 is 14 residues. The source of this sequence is a man aged 18 to 29 who had mild COVID-19 (a few samples of this study predate the infection). Cell type and time point are not known. This chain joins TRBV27 and TRBJ2-1; D is unclear. The sequenced sample consisted of PBMCs or a T cell subset sorted from them (not recorded which). In DNA, the CDR3 is TGTGCCAGCGGATACGGTGACGGAAACAATGAGCAGTTCTTC. Its protein product is CASGYGDGNNEQFF.